Listed below are T cell receptor beta chains from one sample, sequenced in a study of shared clonotypes between healthy human individuals. The repertoire was sequenced with immunoSEQ multiplex PCR; TCRdb's copy has only in-frame clones and lacks some. The sample records more than 2 million clones, over 85% being singletons. Sequencing used naive CD8+ T cells sorted from blood. These receptors originate from a young man in good health. The CDR3 runs from the conserved cysteine through the conserved F or W. D genes are given only for firm matches. Some rows mark clone size as missing; the rest say once, few, many or name a class of expanded clone.

TRBJ2-7 TRBV7-2 NA TRBD1 CASSFQGDEQYF TGTGCCAGCAGCTTCCAGGGGGACGAGCAGTACTTC
TRBJ2-7 TRBV6-1 NA TRBD1 CASEGQESYEQYF TGTGCCAGCGAAGGACAGGAGTCCTACGAGCAGTACTTC
TRBJ1-6 TRBV6-5 few TRBD1 CASSGDRVYSPLHF TGTGCCAGCAGTGGGGACAGGGTTTATTCACCCCTCCACTTT
TRBJ1-1 TRBV28 few NA CASSLGSLGGTEAFF TGTGCCAGCAGTTTAGGGTCTCTAGGGGGAACTGAAGCTTTCTTT
TRBJ2-7 TRBV2 NA TRBD1 CASRETGGSYEQYF TGTGCCAGCAGAGAGACAGGGGGCTCCTACGAGCAGTACTTC
TRBJ1-1 TRBV11-2 NA NA CASSLDQGLTEAFF TGTGCCAGCAGCTTAGATCAGGGTTTGACTGAAGCTTTCTTT
TRBJ1-4 TRBV6-6 NA NA CASRHTATNEKLFF TGTGCCAGCAGGCACACCGCAACTAATGAAAAACTGTTTTTT
TRBJ1-1 TRBV11-2 NA NA CASSLEGVWTEAFF TGTGCCAGCAGCTTAGAAGGGGTCTGGACTGAAGCTTTCTTT
TRBJ2-7 TRBV5-6 NA TRBD1 CASSRDRAYEQYF TGTGCCAGCAGCCGGGACAGGGCCTACGAGCAGTACTTC
TRBJ2-7 TRBV9 NA NA CASSVGAATYEQYF TGTGCCAGCAGCGTAGGGGCTGCTACCTACGAGCAGTACTTC
TRBJ1-2 TRBV13 NA NA CASSWDRDPYYGYTF TGTGCCAGCAGCTGGGACCGGGACCCCTACTATGGCTACACCTTC
TRBJ2-1 TRBV4-1 once NA CASSQSGSSYNEQFF TGCGCCAGCAGCCAGTCAGGGAGCTCCTACAATGAGCAGTTCTTC
TRBJ1-1 TRBV19 NA NA CASSQQGLSEAFF TGTGCCAGTAGTCAACAGGGTCTCTCTGAAGCTTTCTTT
TRBJ2-1 TRBV6-5 NA NA CASSYVRGASYNEQFF TGTGCCAGCAGTTATGTTCGAGGGGCCTCCTACAATGAGCAGTTCTTC
TRBJ2-7 TRBV27 NA NA CASSPGSGTSYEQYF TGTGCCAGCAGTCCGGGCAGCGGTACCTCCTACGAGCAGTACTTC
TRBJ2-4 TRBV7-6 NA NA CASSWGLGADNIQYF TGTGCCAGCAGCTGGGGGCTGGGGGCGGACAACATTCAGTACTTC
TRBJ1-6 TRBV30 NA NA CAWSVRQGAGSPLHF TGTGCCTGGAGTGTACGGCAGGGCGCGGGTTCACCCCTCCACTTT
TRBJ1-2 TRBV5-1 NA NA CASSLYSAAPGNTF TGCGCCAGCAGCTTGTATTCCGCAGCTCCCGGAAACACCTTC
TRBJ2-7 TRBV10-3 NA NA CAISESSMYYEQYF TGTGCCATCAGTGAGTCAAGCATGTACTACGAGCAGTACTTC
TRBJ2-7 TRBV2 NA NA CASNENLFYEQYF TGTGCCAGCAATGAAAATCTTTTCTACGAGCAGTACTTC
TRBJ2-1 TRBV13 NA NA CASSKDSSSNEQFF TGTGCCAGCAGCAAGGACTCTAGCAGCAATGAGCAGTTCTTC
TRBJ2-7 TRBV12-2 NA NA CASRPWDRRSYEQYF TGTGCAAGTCGCCCCTGGGACAGGCGATCCTACGAGCAGTACTTC
TRBJ2-7 TRBV6-5 NA TRBD2 CASKAGDYEYEQYF TGTGCCAGCAAGGCGGGGGACTACGAATACGAGCAGTACTTC
TRBJ2-7 TRBV4-1 NA TRBD2 CASSPRSGGSYEQYF TGCGCCAGCAGCCCACGGTCGGGGGGGTCCTACGAGCAGTACTTC
TRBJ1-6 TRBV28 NA TRBD1 CASSSSQGGGQGFSPLHF TGTGCCAGCAGTTCATCACAGGGGGGTGGGCAGGGATTTTCACCCCTCCACTTT
TRBJ2-7 TRBV18 NA NA CASSPARSSYEQYF TGTGCCAGCTCACCGGCGAGGAGCTCCTACGAGCAGTACTTC
TRBJ2-7 TRBV5-1 NA TRBD1 CASSLGTTGWEQYF TGCGCCAGCAGTTTAGGCACGACAGGGTGGGAGCAGTACTTC
TRBJ2-7 TRBV6-5 NA TRBD1 CASRKTGGSTYEQYF TGTGCCAGCAGGAAAACAGGGGGCAGCACCTACGAGCAGTACTTC
TRBJ2-7 TRBV13 once NA CASSLDRNYYEQYF TGTGCCAGCAGCTTAGATAGAAACTACTACGAGCAGTACTTC
TRBJ2-2 TRBV10-3 NA NA CAISRDAANTGELFF TGTGCCATCAGCAGGGACGCCGCGAACACCGGGGAGCTGTTTTTT
TRBJ1-2 TRBV6-5 once NA CASSSFEANYGYTF TGTGCCAGCAGTTCTTTTGAAGCTAACTATGGCTACACCTTC
TRBJ1-3 TRBV6-6 NA NA CASTRPDTDSGNTIYF TGTGCCAGCACCCGACCGGACACAGACTCTGGAAACACCATATATTTT
TRBJ2-1 TRBV6-5 NA TRBD2 CASTASGTYNEQFF TGTGCCAGCACTGCCAGCGGGACCTACAATGAGCAGTTCTTC
TRBJ2-4 TRBV4-3 once NA CASSQEIGGSLQYF TGCGCCAGCAGCCAAGAAATCGGTGGGTCGCTTCAGTACTTC
TRBJ1-1 TRBV5-1 NA NA CASSLVEQEAFF TGCGCCAGCAGCTTGGTGGAGCAGGAAGCTTTCTTT
TRBJ2-7 TRBV28 NA NA CASSSYYGQPTSYEQYF TGTGCCAGCAGCTCTTACTATGGGCAGCCCACCAGCTACGAGCAGTACTTC
TRBJ2-6 TRBV11-1 once TRBD1 CASSPDRAGANVLTF TGTGCCAGCAGCCCGGACAGGGCGGGGGCCAACGTCCTGACTTTC
TRBJ2-7 TRBV7-7 NA NA CASSLVVQAPPYEQYF TGTGCTAGCAGCTTAGTGGTACAGGCGCCCCCCTACGAGCAGTACTTC
TRBJ2-2 TRBV2 NA NA CASSGTAGSGELFF TGTGCCAGCAGTGGGACAGCCGGATCCGGGGAGCTGTTTTTT
TRBJ2-7 TRBV4-1 NA TRBD1 CASSPRDSSYEQYF TGCGCCAGCAGCCCGAGGGACAGCTCCTACGAGCAGTACTTC
TRBJ2-3 TRBV7-8 NA TRBD2 CASSRHAGGGDTQYF TGTGCCAGCAGCAGACACGCGGGGGGTGGAGATACGCAGTATTTT
TRBJ2-1 TRBV14 NA NA CASSQDNGSPYNEQFF TGTGCCAGCAGCCAAGATAACGGGAGCCCCTACAATGAGCAGTTCTTC
TRBJ2-2 TRBV4-1 NA NA CASSYATGELFF TGCGCCAGCAGTTACGCGACCGGGGAGCTGTTTTTT
TRBJ2-3 TRBV7-2 NA TRBD2 CASSHPTSGFQGTDTQYF TGTGCCAGCAGCCACCCGACTAGCGGATTCCAGGGCACAGATACGCAGTATTTT
TRBJ2-2 TRBV11-2 NA TRBD2 CASSFSGGNTGELFF TGTGCCAGCAGCTTTAGCGGGGGGAACACCGGGGAGCTGTTTTTT
TRBJ2-3 TRBV27 few TRBD2 CASSSLAGGTDTQYF TGTGCCAGCAGTTCACTAGCGGGAGGCACAGATACGCAGTATTTT
TRBJ2-7 TRBV4-1 once NA CASSHLEGYEQYF TGCGCCAGCAGCCACCTCGAGGGTTACGAGCAGTACTTC
TRBJ1-6 TRBV10-2 once NA CASSVEGLDESPLHF TGCGCCAGCAGTGTGGAGGGTTTGGACGAATCACCCCTCCACTTT